These T cell receptor beta chains were read from a single sample in a study of tumor-infiltrating lymphocytes in oesophageal squamous cell carcinoma. MiXCR, applied by TCRdb to the PCR reads, yields one record per CDR3 protein. The sample lists tens of thousands of distinct CDR3 sequences, about a third seen once, with about 18% in the top ten. Sequenced: esophageal tumor tissue. The receptors derive from a female donor with esophageal squamous cell carcinoma. CDR3s include the opening cysteine and the closing phenylalanine or tryptophan.

V gene: TRBV10-3
J gene: TRBJ2-2
CDR3 protein: CAISVSSSGRNTGELFF

V gene: TRBV24-1
J gene: TRBJ2-5
CDR3 protein: CATSDSDRFTGETQYF

V gene: TRBV11-2
J gene: TRBJ1-6
CDR3 protein: CASSLTGEVGNSPLHF

V gene: TRBV11-3
J gene: TRBJ2-7
CDR3 protein: CASSLAERGDEQYF

V gene: TRBV5-4
J gene: TRBJ2-7
CDR3 protein: CASSKIQGRDRLEQYF

V gene: TRBV24-1
J gene: TRBJ2-1
CDR3 protein: CATSDLGTSGSFIEQFF

V gene: TRBV5-8
J gene: TRBJ2-3
CDR3 protein: CASSLRGLAVTTDTQYF

V gene: TRBV27
J gene: TRBJ2-7
CDR3 protein: CASSLSYPSPTGASYEQYF

V gene: TRBV5-6
J gene: -
CDR3 protein: CASSLEYVGSRELFF

V gene: TRBV28
J gene: TRBJ1-6
CDR3 protein: CASSPDRMESSYNSPLHF

V gene: TRBV13
J gene: TRBJ2-7
CDR3 protein: CASSTRRTNEQYF

V gene: TRBV7-2
J gene: TRBJ2-2
CDR3 protein: CASRPNLAEHGTGELFF

V gene: TRBV7-9
J gene: TRBJ2-1
CDR3 protein: CASSRVGPQVHEQFF

V gene: TRBV11-2
J gene: TRBJ2-4
CDR3 protein: CASSLPSNEQCF

V gene: TRBV7-9
J gene: -
CDR3 protein: CASTSGGGRGAEAFF

V gene: TRBV12-3/TRBV12-4
J gene: TRBJ1-1
CDR3 protein: CASSSRWGGQVGDTEAFF

V gene: TRBV5-4
J gene: TRBJ1-1
CDR3 protein: CASSLDEKSTEAFF

V gene: TRBV10-1
J gene: TRBJ2-3
CDR3 protein: CASDNLTSGSCDTQYF

V gene: TRBV6-2/TRBV6-3
J gene: -
CDR3 protein: CASSEGTGNGKTQYF

V gene: TRBV12-3/TRBV12-4
J gene: TRBJ1-2
CDR3 protein: CASSPQTRGNGYTF

V gene: TRBV6-5
J gene: TRBJ2-5
CDR3 protein: CASSEGGQETQYF

V gene: TRBV3-1
J gene: TRBJ1-4
CDR3 protein: CASSQDFSGANEKLFF

V gene: TRBV4-2
J gene: TRBJ2-7
CDR3 protein: CASSQEDVSYEQYF

V gene: TRBV7-2
J gene: TRBJ2-2
CDR3 protein: CASSLQQLTGELFF

V gene: TRBV6-1
J gene: -
CDR3 protein: CASSVRGESNEQYF

V gene: TRBV10-3
J gene: TRBJ2-7
CDR3 protein: CASSSGKANSYEQYF

V gene: TRBV6-2/TRBV6-3
J gene: TRBJ1-1
CDR3 protein: CASSYSPGGTTEAFF

V gene: TRBV25-1
J gene: TRBJ1-2
CDR3 protein: CASSEYGRNYGYTF

V gene: TRBV5-1
J gene: TRBJ2-3
CDR3 protein: CASSFPGTDTQYF

V gene: TRBV12-3/TRBV12-4
J gene: TRBJ2-1
CDR3 protein: CASSSSPGLAGGIQFF

V gene: TRBV7-9
J gene: TRBJ2-1
CDR3 protein: CASSPWTSGRIEQFF

V gene: TRBV7-3
J gene: TRBJ2-5
CDR3 protein: CASSLTGGETQYF

V gene: TRBV7-8
J gene: TRBJ2-1
CDR3 protein: CASSLGVTSGRNEQFF

V gene: TRBV3-1
J gene: TRBJ2-6
CDR3 protein: CASSQDLLPGANVLTF

V gene: TRBV7-8
J gene: TRBJ2-5
CDR3 protein: CASSFQEVQYF

V gene: TRBV12-3/TRBV12-4
J gene: -
CDR3 protein: CASSKNSGYEQYF

V gene: TRBV28
J gene: TRBJ1-3
CDR3 protein: CASRTDPRRNTIYF

V gene: TRBV7-2
J gene: TRBJ2-1
CDR3 protein: CASSYLEGWVGEQFF

V gene: TRBV7-3
J gene: TRBJ2-5
CDR3 protein: CASSLTGGLAGGETQYF

V gene: TRBV7-2
J gene: -
CDR3 protein: CASSSPPGLAGGYEQFF

V gene: TRBV5-4
J gene: TRBJ1-2
CDR3 protein: CASSLEITGGYGYTF

V gene: TRBV7-2
J gene: TRBJ2-3
CDR3 protein: CASSLRDRLMSSTDTQYF

V gene: TRBV5-5
J gene: TRBJ2-3
CDR3 protein: CASSVVGTDTQYF

V gene: TRBV7-4
J gene: TRBJ2-7
CDR3 protein: CASRPAAGPARNEQYF

V gene: TRBV11-2
J gene: TRBJ2-5
CDR3 protein: CASRGGSWAQETQYF

V gene: TRBV7-3
J gene: TRBJ2-3
CDR3 protein: CASSSLGGQENTDTQYF

V gene: TRBV7-3
J gene: TRBJ2-3
CDR3 protein: CASSLGAGGTTDTQYF

V gene: TRBV11-3
J gene: TRBJ2-1
CDR3 protein: CASSLVGGNEQFF

V gene: TRBV7-9
J gene: TRBJ2-7
CDR3 protein: CASSFKAYEQYF

V gene: TRBV7-9
J gene: -
CDR3 protein: CASSLPPLERGRNEQYF

V gene: TRBV28
J gene: TRBJ1-1
CDR3 protein: CASSLGMNTEAFF

V gene: TRBV7-9
J gene: TRBJ2-7
CDR3 protein: CASEARSSYEQYF

V gene: TRBV4-1
J gene: TRBJ1-2
CDR3 protein: CASSQTGGGGYTF

V gene: TRBV5-4
J gene: TRBJ1-2
CDR3 protein: CASSFAESQGRLGGYTF